This T cell receptor (beta chain) was recovered during a study of blood T cell repertoires in COVID-19. Study summary: From the United States, Italy and Spain came samples of acute and convalescent COVID-19. Sources were T cells, B-cell-depleted T cells, or PBMCs; the material itself was cDNA or gDNA.

As handled by the study authors: How many nucleated cells were present was estimated from reference gene primer amplification. Repertoires were generated with immunoSEQ multiplex PCR, while TCRdb's copy carries only in-frame clones and drops some. V and J calls and clone size are copied from that table; D and trimming were computed from the DNA. Among 90,000 or so clones listed, over 75% were seen once. The sample holds a few counts of this clone. Germline CDR1 is MNHEY and CDR2 is SVGEGT. There are 15 residues in the CDR3. V lost 2 bases and J lost 0, with 11 bases in between. Sequenced input: peripheral blood. V is TRBV6-2 or TRBV6-3 and J is TRBJ2-7; D is perhaps TRBD1 (5 bases). This receptor was identified in a human donor in a cohort sampled during active COVID-19. CDR3: CASSYPGSFSYEQYF. DNA for the CDR3: TGTGCCAGCAGTTACCCAGGGTCTTTCTCCTACGAGCAGTACTTC.